The 26 T cell receptor beta chains in this list originate from one sample, sequenced in a study of blood T cell repertoires in COVID-19. Produced via immunoSEQ multiplex PCR; TCRdb's table is partial and in-frame only. The sample holds approximately 89,000 clones, roughly nine tenths seen once. Sequenced: peripheral blood. These receptors were obtained from a man in his 70s with acute or convalescent COVID-19.

Details on this clone: Other nucleotide sequences in the sample specify the same CDR3. This sequence joins TRBV18 and TRBJ1-4, with D possibly TRBD1 on 6 matching bases. The germline gives CDR1 KGHSH, CDR2 LQKENI. CDR3 length: 15 amino acids. Trimming removed 3 bases from V and 1 base from J, with 9 bases in between. CDR3 nucleotide sequence: TGTGCCAGCTCACCTCGAGGGGGAACTAATGAAAAACTGTTTTTT. It encodes CASSPRGGTNEKLFF.

This clone was found once. J is TRBJ2-1 and V is TRBV7-3, with D perhaps TRBD1 (6 bases). The ends were cut back, 1 base at V and 4 bases at J, with 11 bases in the middle. The CDR3 spans 15 residues. In germline, CDR1 is SGHTA, CDR2 FQGTGA. The CDR3 is CASSLNGDKYNEQFF. The CDR3 DNA sequence: TGTGCCAGCAGCTTAAACGGGGACAAGTACAATGAGCAGTTCTTC.

The rearrangement uses TRBV28 and TRBJ1-6; D is ambiguous. Germline CDR1 and CDR2: MDHEN and SYDVKM. Trimming pared 5 bases from V and 5 bases from J, leaving 7 bases between. The CDR3 is made up of 13 amino acids. The CDR3 DNA reads TGTGCCAGCAGTCCCGGAGATAATTCACCCCTCCACTTT. It translates to CASSPGDNSPLHF.

J is TRBJ1-3 and V is TRBV9, with a weak D call TRBD1 (6 bases). This CDR3 has 15 amino acids. CDR1 and CDR2 (germline): SGDLS, YYNGEE. Trimming pared 3 bases from V and 1 base from J, leaving 11 bases between. The CDR3 DNA reads TGTGCCAGCAGCGGATTACAGGGATCTGGAAACACCATATATTTT. It yields the protein CASSGLQGSGNTIYF. The entire variable domain, with the rest obtained from reference TRBV9 and TRBJ1-3, is as follows: DSGVTQTPKHLITATGQRVTLRCSPRSGDLSVYWYQQSLDQGLQFLIQYYNGEERAKGNILERFSAQQFPDLHSELNLSSLELGDSALYFCASSGLQGSGNTIYFGEGSWLTVV.

The chain uses TRBV5-1 and TRBJ2-5; 8 positions match TRBD2. CDR1 is SGHRS and CDR2 is YFSETQ in the germline V gene. V lost 4 bases to trimming and J lost 1 base; unmatched junction nucleotides: 3. The CDR3 is 14 amino acids. In nucleotides, the CDR3 is TGCGCCAGCAGCAAAAGCGGGGGCCAAGAGACCCAGTACTTC. Translated, it gives CASSKSGGQETQYF.

This chain connects TRBV5-4 to TRBJ2-1, with TRBD2 matching over 7 bases. Germline lookup yields CDR1 SGHNT and CDR2 YYREEE (reference sequence). The CDR3 extends over 14 amino acids. V shed 3 bases, J shed 7 bases, and the junction held 7 bases outside the gene matches. The CDR3 region has the DNA TGTGCCAGCAGCTCTGGGGGGGTCGGTAATGAGCAGTTCTTC. It codes for CASSSGGVGNEQFF. The full variable domain, its missing parts supplied by reference TRBV5-4 and TRBJ2-1, is ETGVTQSPTHLIKTRGQQVTLRCSSQSGHNTVSWYQQALGQGPQFIFQYYREEENGRGNFPPRFSGLQFPNYSSELNVNALELDDSALYLCASSSGGVGNEQFFGPGTRLTVL.

The gene calls are TRBV11-3 and TRBJ2-2, with D possibly matching TRBD1 (5 bases). V was trimmed by 5 bases and J by 1 base, leaving 11 bases between them. This CDR3 contains 15 residues. Germline loops: CDR1 SGHNT, CDR2 YENEEA. The CDR3 DNA reads as TGTGCCAGCAGCAAAGGCAGGGAGAACACCGGGGAGCTGTTTTTT. This encodes CASSKGRENTGELFF. Full variable domain (missing parts from reference TRBV11-3 and TRBJ2-2): EAGVVQSPRYKIIEKKQPVAFWCNPISGHNTLYWYLQNLGQGPELLIRYENEEAVDDSQLPKDRFSAERLKGVDSTLKIQPAELGDSAVYLCASSKGRENTGELFFGEGSRLTVL.

This sequence joins TRBV5-8 and TRBJ1-4, with TRBD1 identical over 9 bases. The CDR3 has 16 amino acids. Germline CDR1 and CDR2: SGHTS and YDEGEE. Unmatched junction bases numbered 0, after V lost 0 bases and J lost 0 bases. In nucleotides, the CDR3 is TGTGCCAGCAGCTTGGGGGACAGGGCAACTAATGAAAAACTGTTTTTT. Encoded protein: CASSLGDRATNEKLFF.

This chain uses TRBV18 with TRBJ1-1, with 7 bases aligning to TRBD1. V shed 1 base, J shed 1 base, and the junction held 3 bases outside the gene matches. The CDR3 runs 15 residues. Germline CDR1 KGHSH, CDR2 LQKENI. The CDR3 DNA follows: TGTGCCAGCTCACCACGGGGACAGCCGAACACTGAAGCTTTCTTT. Translating gives CASSPRGQPNTEAFF.

The chain joins TRBV27 to TRBJ2-7; TRBD1 agrees at 9 bases. Germline CDR1 is MNHEY and CDR2 is SMNVEV (reference sequence). Germline trimming cut 6 bases from V and 6 bases from J; bases unmatched to any gene: 9. The CDR3 contains 14 residues. DNA for the CDR3: TGTGCCAGCAGACGGGGACAGGGTGAAGGCGAGCAGTACTTC. It translates to CASRRGQGEGEQYF.

J is TRBJ2-3 and V is TRBV7-6; 11 bases line up with TRBD2. V dropped 2 bases and J dropped 2; count of bases not matched to a gene: 6. The CDR3 contains 17 residues. The V gene's germline CDR1 is SGHVS and CDR2 FNYEAQ. The CDR3 protein is CASSLLSTSGITDTQYF. CDR3 sequence (DNA): TGTGCCAGCAGCTTACTATCGACTAGCGGGATCACAGATACGCAGTATTTT.

The chain recombines TRBV2 with TRBJ2-3; 10 nucleotides line up with TRBD2. The CDR3 is 15 residues long. V lost 4 bases, J lost 4 bases, and 5 bases stayed unmatched. Germline assignment: CDR1 SNHLY and CDR2 FYNNEI. The DNA of the CDR3 is TGTGCCAGCAGTGGTTCTAGCGGGGGATCAGATACGCAGTATTTT. It is translated as CASSGSSGGSDTQYF.

Concerning this clone: Other DNA sequences in this sample translate to the same CDR3. This chain uses TRBV5-1 with TRBJ2-3, with 10 bases matching TRBD2. The CDR3 loop spans 16 amino acids. The germline gives CDR1 SGHRS, CDR2 YFSETQ. V shed 1 base and J 3 bases; nucleotides not matched to a gene: 5. As DNA, the CDR3 is TGCGCCAGCAGCTTGTTCCAGCGGGGGGGGACAGATACGCAGTATTTT. Its translation: CASSLFQRGGTDTQYF.

The chain recombines TRBV6-1 with TRBJ2-5; D might be TRBD2 (5 bases). V was trimmed by 1 base and J by 4 bases, leaving 16 bases between them. The CDR3 loop spans 16 amino acids. CDR1 and CDR2 from the germline V gene are MNHNS and SASEGT. The CDR3 sequence: CASSEGGLRGSETQYF. In DNA, the CDR3 is TGTGCCAGCAGTGAAGGAGGTCTTCGAGGGTCAGAGACCCAGTACTTC.

Only a few counts were recorded for this clone. V is TRBV11-3 and J is TRBJ2-3; 10 nucleotides line up with TRBD2. Germline loops: CDR1 SGHNT, CDR2 YENEEA. The ends lost 3 bases at V and 9 bases at J; junction bases unmatched: 6. The CDR3 loop spans 14 amino acids. CDR3 sequence (DNA): TGTGCCAGCAGCTTTAGCGGGGGGACGGGGACGCAGTATTTT. This sequence encodes CASSFSGGTGTQYF.

Only one count was recorded for this clone. The chain has TRBV19 and TRBJ2-1, with D perhaps TRBD1 (5 bases). V gave up 3 bases and J gave up 4 bases, with 7 bases separating them. Germline assignment: CDR1 LNHDA and CDR2 SQIVND (reference sequence). This CDR3 is 13 amino acids long. The DNA of the CDR3 is TGTGCCAGTAGTATCAGGGCATACAATGAGCAGTTCTTC. Its translation is CASSIRAYNEQFF.

This sequence joins TRBV5-6 and TRBJ1-1; TRBD1 is a possible D gene (6 bases). Looked up from germline, CDR1 is SGHDT and CDR2 is YYEEEE. The ends were cut back, 1 base at V and 4 bases at J, with 20 bases in the middle. This CDR3 has 17 residues. CDR3 sequence: CASSLSGGARVGTEAFF. CDR3 nucleotides: TGTGCCAGCAGCTTGTCGGGGGGCGCGAGGGTAGGCACTGAAGCTTTCTTT. Filled out from reference TRBV5-6 and TRBJ1-1, the complete variable domain reads DAGVTQSPTHLIKTRGQQVTLRCSPKSGHDTVSWYQQALGQGPQFIFQYYEEEERQRGNFPDRFSGHQFPNYSSELNVNALLLGDSALYLCASSLSGGARVGTEAFFGQGTRLTVV.

The CDR3 region has the DNA TGTGCCAGCTTAACCGCGGCGGCGGGGGGGCAGGGTGAGCAGTTCTTC. Translating it yields CASLTAAAGGQGEQFF. The chain combines TRBV2 with TRBJ2-1, with 9 bases aligning to TRBD2. CDR1 SNHLY and CDR2 FYNNEI come from the germline V gene. The CDR3 extends over 16 amino acids. The J segment lost 9 bases and the V segment lost 8 bases, leaving 17 bases of the junction unmatched.

The chain couples TRBV9 to TRBJ2-2; TRBD2 aligns across 9 bases. Trimming at V came to 0 bases and at J to 3 bases, leaving 3 bases not matched to a gene. The germline V gene encodes CDR1 SGDLS and CDR2 YYNGEE. There are 16 residues in the CDR3. CDR3 sequence: CASSVGPSGDTGELFF. The CDR3 DNA sequence: TGTGCCAGCAGCGTAGGGCCTAGCGGGGACACCGGGGAGCTGTTTTTT.

The chain uses TRBV9 and TRBJ2-5; D may be TRBD1 (6 bases). Germline V lookup: CDR1 SGDLS, CDR2 YYNGEE. This CDR3 spans 15 amino acids. Trimming took 4 bases from V and 1 from J, leaving 14 bases between them. CDR3: CASSPQTGTQETQYF. CDR3 bases: TGTGCCAGCAGCCCCCAGACAGGAACCCAAGAGACCCAGTACTTC.

The rearrangement joins TRBV12-3 or TRBV12-4 to TRBJ2-5, with a possible D match to TRBD1 (5 bases). The CDR3 runs 13 residues. V lost 6 bases, J lost 4 bases, and 12 bases lay in between. CDR3 region: CASRDTPRETQYF. The CDR3 DNA reads as TGTGCCAGCAGGGACACCCCCAGAGAGACCCAGTACTTC.

V usage is TRBV4-2 and J usage is TRBJ1-2; D is uncertain. V was cut by 0 bases and J by 2 bases, with 13 bases left in between. Germline CDR1 is LGHNA and CDR2 is YNFKEQ. The CDR3 is made up of 16 amino acids. CDR3 in DNA: TGTGCCAGCAGCCAAGAGGGTATGGGCTGGAACTATGGCTACACCTTC. Translating it yields CASSQEGMGWNYGYTF.

The rearrangement uses TRBV5-1 and TRBJ1-5; D is ambiguous. CDR1 is SGHRS, CDR2 YFSETQ, per germline. This CDR3 is built from 16 residues. V was clipped by 0 bases and J by 7 bases, with 17 bases between them. The CDR3 nucleotides read TGCGCCAGCAGCTTGGGACCGCGTTCTGTCGGGCAGCCCCAGCATTTT. Its translation: CASSLGPRSVGQPQHF.

J is TRBJ2-5 and V is TRBV5-1; TRBD2 matches 9 bases. Trimming took 5 bases from V and 1 from J; bases not matched to a gene: 18. The CDR3 is 19 amino acids. Germline V gene sequence: CDR1 SGHRS, CDR2 YFSETQ. In nucleotides, the CDR3 is TGCGCCAGCAGGCGGCGGTGGGTGGATAGCGGGAGAAGCCAAGAGACCCAGTACTTC. It specifies CASRRRWVDSGRSQETQYF.

V usage is TRBV11-2 and J usage is TRBJ1-1; 9 bases agree with TRBD1. Germline CDR1 and CDR2: SGHAT and FQNNGV. V was clipped by 4 bases and J by 4 bases; unmatched bases: 4. The CDR3 has 14 residues. For the CDR3, the DNA is TGTGCCAGCAGCTCGGGACAGGGCGGCACTGAAGCTTTCTTT. Translating gives CASSSGQGGTEAFF.

The chain joins TRBV27 to TRBJ2-3; 8 nucleotides agree with TRBD1. The length of the CDR3 is 18 residues. Germline values: CDR1 MNHEY, CDR2 SMNVEV (reference sequence). Trimming at V came to 7 bases and at J to 1 base, leaving 16 bases not matched to a gene. The CDR3 sequence: CASTPTGGRGAGTDTQYF. The CDR3 DNA is TGTGCCAGCACCCCTACAGGGGGTAGGGGAGCGGGCACAGATACGCAGTATTTT.